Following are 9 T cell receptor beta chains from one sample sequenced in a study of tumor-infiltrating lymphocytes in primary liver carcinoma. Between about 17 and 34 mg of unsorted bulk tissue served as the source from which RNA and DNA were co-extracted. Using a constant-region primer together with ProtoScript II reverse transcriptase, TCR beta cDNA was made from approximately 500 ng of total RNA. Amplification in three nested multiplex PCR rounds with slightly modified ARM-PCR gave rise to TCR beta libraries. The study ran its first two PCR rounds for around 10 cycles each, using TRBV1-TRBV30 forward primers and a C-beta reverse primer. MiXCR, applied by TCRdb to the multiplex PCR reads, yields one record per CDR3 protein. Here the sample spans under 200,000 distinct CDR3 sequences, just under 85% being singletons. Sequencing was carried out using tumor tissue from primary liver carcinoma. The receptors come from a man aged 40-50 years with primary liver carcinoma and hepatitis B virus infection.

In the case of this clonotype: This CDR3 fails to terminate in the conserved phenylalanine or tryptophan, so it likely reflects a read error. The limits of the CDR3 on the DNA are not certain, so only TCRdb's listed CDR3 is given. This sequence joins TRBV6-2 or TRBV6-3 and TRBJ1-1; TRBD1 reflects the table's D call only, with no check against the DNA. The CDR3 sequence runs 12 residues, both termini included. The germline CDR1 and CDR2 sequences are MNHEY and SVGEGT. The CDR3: CASGTRNTETFS.

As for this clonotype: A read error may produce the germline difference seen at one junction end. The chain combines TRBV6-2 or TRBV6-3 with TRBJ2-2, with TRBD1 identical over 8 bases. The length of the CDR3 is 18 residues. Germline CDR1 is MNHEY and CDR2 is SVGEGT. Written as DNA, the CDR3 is TGTGCCAGCACTTACTCCTATCCCGGGACAGGATCGGCCGGGGAGCTGTTTTTT. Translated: CASTYSYPGTGSAGELFF.

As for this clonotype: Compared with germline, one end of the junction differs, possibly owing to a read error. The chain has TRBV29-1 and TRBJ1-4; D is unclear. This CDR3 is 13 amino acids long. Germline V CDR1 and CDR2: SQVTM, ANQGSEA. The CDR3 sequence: CSVDGGMGEILFF. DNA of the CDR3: TGCAGTGTTGACGGAGGGATGGGTGAAATACTATTTTTT. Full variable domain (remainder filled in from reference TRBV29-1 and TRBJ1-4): SAVISQKPSRDICQRGTSLTIQCQVDSQVTMMFWYRQQPGQSLTLIATANQGSEATYESGFVIDKFPISRPNLTFSTLTVSNMSPEDSSIYLCSVDGGMGEILFFGSGTQLSVL.

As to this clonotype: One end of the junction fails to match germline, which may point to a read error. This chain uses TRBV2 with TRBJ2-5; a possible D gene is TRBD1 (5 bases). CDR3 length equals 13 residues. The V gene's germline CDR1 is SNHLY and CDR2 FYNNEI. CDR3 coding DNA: TGTGGCAGCAGTGACAAGGGGCCCGAGACCCAGTACTTC. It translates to CGSSDKGPETQYF.

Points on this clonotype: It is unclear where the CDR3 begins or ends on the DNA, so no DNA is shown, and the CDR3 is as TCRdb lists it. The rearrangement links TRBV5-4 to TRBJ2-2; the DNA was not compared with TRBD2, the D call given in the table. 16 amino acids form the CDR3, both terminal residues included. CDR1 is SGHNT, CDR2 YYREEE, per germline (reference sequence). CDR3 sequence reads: CANSLGGSGRTGSCFF.

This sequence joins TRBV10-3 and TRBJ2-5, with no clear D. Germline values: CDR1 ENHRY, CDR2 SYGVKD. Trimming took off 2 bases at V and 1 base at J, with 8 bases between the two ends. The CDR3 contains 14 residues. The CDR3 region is CAISEGYSQETQYF. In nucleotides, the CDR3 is TGTGCCATCAGTGAGGGCTATAGCCAAGAGACCCAGTACTTC.

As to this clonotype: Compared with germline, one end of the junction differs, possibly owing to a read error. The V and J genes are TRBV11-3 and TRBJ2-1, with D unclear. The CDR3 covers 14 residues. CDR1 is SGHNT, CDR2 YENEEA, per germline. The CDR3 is CARSLGISNNEQFF. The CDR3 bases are TGCGCCCGCAGCTTAGGCATCTCAAACAATGAGCAGTTCTTC.

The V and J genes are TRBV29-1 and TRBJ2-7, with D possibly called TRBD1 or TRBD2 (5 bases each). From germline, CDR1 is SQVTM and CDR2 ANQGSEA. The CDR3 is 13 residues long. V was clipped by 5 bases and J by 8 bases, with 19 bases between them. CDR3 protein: CSVSRGSTGKQYF. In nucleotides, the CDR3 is TGCAGCGTTTCCCGGGGCTCTACTGGGAAGCAGTACTTC.

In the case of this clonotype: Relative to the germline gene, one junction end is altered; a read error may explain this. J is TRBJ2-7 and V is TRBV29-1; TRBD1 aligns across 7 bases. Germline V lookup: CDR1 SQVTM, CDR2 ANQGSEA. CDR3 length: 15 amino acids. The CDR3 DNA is TGCAGCGTTAAAGATCCAGGGGGAAGCTCCTACGAGCAGTACTTC. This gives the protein CSVKDPGGSSYEQYF.